This entry is about one T cell receptor beta chain. No antigen is known for it. Clones were read by immunoSEQ multiplex PCR, and TCRdb kept only the in-frame ones, dropping some. The sample shows tens of thousands of clones, approximately 80% of them seen only once. This sample was included in a study of PD-L1 blockade in urothelial cancer. Study overall: Samples of blood were analyzed 3 weeks (second dose) and 6 weeks after treatment start. Among blood samples, the median T cell count was roughly 150,000. Whole-study findings and limits: Durable-benefit cases showed more tumor-associated blood clone expansion at 3 weeks.

CDR3 length: 15 residues. Trimming cost V 4 bases and J 4 bases; bases outside gene matches: 6. Germline V gene sequence: CDR1 SGHTA, CDR2 FQGNSA. The receptor's source is a man between 65 and 85 years old with urothelial cancer. The sequenced sample was PBMCs, obtained around atezolizumab (anti-PD-L1) treatment. The rearrangement joins TRBV7-2 to TRBJ2-5; 10 nucleotides line up with TRBD2. CDR3 DNA: TGTGCCAGCAGCTCCTCAGCGGGGGGGGGAGAGACCCAGTACTTC. This codes for CASSSSAGGGETQYF.